This record looks at one T cell receptor beta chain sequence and its context. Its antigen remains unidentified. The PCR employed 60 Vbeta primers together with 13 Jbeta primers. Repertoires were generated with immunoSEQ multiplex PCR, while TCRdb's copy carries only in-frame clones and drops some. In the table there are 90,000 to 100,000 clones, roughly 81% of which are singletons. V lost 4 bases and J lost 4, with 16 bases in between. Germline CDR1 and CDR2: SGHNT and YYREEE (reference sequence). This CDR3 is 15 amino acids long. This sample was included in a study of cytomegalovirus exposure and HLA in healthy donors. For the study at large: In a previous analysis, 100 million to 140 million unique TCR beta sequences were found from 150 million to 200 million T cells. Unique TCRs from HLA-typed donors, 80 million to 100 million of them, were held in an early data release.

Study observations and caveats: Sequencing artifact likely explains a cluster of highly shared sequence variants. An analysis that came later showed most CMV-associated TCR beta chains appearing HLA-restricted.

The genes are TRBV5-4 and TRBJ2-3, with D possibly being TRBD2 (5 bases). The sequencing input was PBMCs. The TCR was taken from a man aged 35 to 55 in good health and CMV-seronegative. The CDR3 sequence is CASSEGPGRPDTQYF. Here the CDR3 DNA reads TGTGCCAGCAGCGAAGGACCGGGAAGGCCAGATACGCAGTATTTT. Full variable domain (outside the CDR3, taken from reference TRBV5-4 and TRBJ2-3): ETGVTQSPTHLIKTRGQQVTLRCSSQSGHNTVSWYQQALGQGPQFIFQYYREEENGRGNFPPRFSGLQFPNYSSELNVNALELDDSALYLCASSEGPGRPDTQYFGPGTRLTVL.